This T cell receptor beta chain was captured in a study of T cells in Graves' hyperthyroidism and ophthalmopathy. Turning to the study itself: Prior to any treatment, at the point of initial diagnosis, peripheral blood was collected.

Enrolled ophthalmopathy patients presented with a Clinical Activity Score of at least 3, a NOSPECS grade of at least 4, and disease duration under 3 months. This CDR3 contains 16 residues. V was pared by 5 bases and J by 3 bases, with 19 bases between. CDR1 SEHNR and CDR2 FQNEAQ come from the germline V gene (reference sequence). General study results and limits: Ophthalmopathy, which appeared later, was predicted by the model a median approximately 6.7 months before onset. Most thyroid clonotypes with frequency above 0.001 were detected in blood.

Amplified TCR beta CDR3 regions came from RNA transcripts. The HTBI primer set was used in a first-round RT-PCR of the TCR CDR3. TCRdb called the multiplex PCR reads again in MiXCR, with one record for every CDR3 protein. The data show some 530,000 distinct CDR3 sequences, less than 25% seen once. With respect to this clonotype: Its cognate antigen is unknown.

This rearrangement joins TRBV7-9 to TRBJ1-1; possibly TRBD1 for D (5 bases). This clonotype originated in a woman in her 70s with Graves' ophthalmopathy. Sequencing was done on a sample of blood. CDR3 loop: CASSQSRVFRDTEAFF. In nucleotides, the CDR3 is TGTGCCAGCAGCCAAAGCAGGGTTTTTCGGGACACTGAAGCTTTCTTT. Complete variable domain (other parts from reference TRBV7-9 and TRBJ1-1): DTGVSQNPRHKITKRGQNVTFRCDPISEHNRLYWYRQTLGQGPEFLTYFQNEAQLEKSRLLSDRFSAERPKGSFSTLEIQRTEQGDSAMYLCASSQSRVFRDTEAFFGQGTRLTVV.